This T cell receptor beta chain is from a study of cytomegalovirus exposure and HLA in healthy donors. V dropped 4 bases and J dropped 5 bases, with 15 bases sitting between them. The CDR3 loop spans 15 amino acids. Germline loops: CDR1 LNHDA, CDR2 SQIVND (reference sequence). 13 Jbeta primers and 60 Vbeta primers were used for the PCR. TCRdb keeps only in-frame clones here, not all; method: immunoSEQ multiplex PCR. The top ten clones hold 2.1% of a sample with about 190,000 clones, roughly 80% of them seen once. Sequencing was carried out using PBMCs. The chain links TRBV19 to TRBJ1-5; possible D gene TRBD1, 6 bases. The receptor was isolated from a woman in her 30s in good health and CMV-seropositive. The DNA for the CDR3 is TGTGCCAGTAGTAAAAAAGGACAGTTTTATCAGCCCCAGCATTTT. Translation gives CASSKKGQFYQPQHF.